This T cell receptor beta chain comes out of a study of T cells after yellow fever vaccination. Study results and caveats: Reappearance after the booster was seen for most primary-vaccination clones, at 95% to 96% CD4 and about 90% CD8. A small proportion of clonotypes was detected in both the CD4 and CD8 compartments.

A note on this clonotype: Its target is not known.

Production of TCR cDNA was by 5'RACE template switching, which also added a universal primer site and UMIs. TCRdb re-called the 5' RACE reads through MiXCR, storing one row per CDR3 protein. The sample yields roughly 310,000 distinct CDR3 sequences, more than 8.5% seen once. The specimen was PBMCs, collected on the day of the first yellow fever vaccination. The receptor's source is a man aged 18 to 30 who received the YFV17D yellow fever vaccine.

The CDR3 is CASRLAGETYEQYF. CDR3 DNA sequence: TGCGCCAGCCGATTAGCGGGGGAAACCTACGAGCAGTACTTC. V usage is TRBV5-1 and J usage is TRBJ2-7, with 9 bases fitting TRBD2. J lost 2 bases, V lost 7 bases, and 7 bases had no gene match. Per germline, CDR1 SGHRS and CDR2 YFSETQ. The CDR3 extends over 14 amino acids.